A selection of T cell receptor beta chains follows, all from one sample in a study of T-cell reconstitution after alpha-beta-depleted transplantation in children. MiXCR, applied by TCRdb to the PCR reads, yields one record per CDR3 protein. The sample contains roughly 490,000 distinct CDR3 sequences, roughly 10% of which appear only once. Sequenced here: PBMCs, mostly from graft donor cells, sampled 180 days after TCRalphabeta/CD19-depleted stem cell transplant. These receptors were collected from a female patient aged 2 to 10 who had a stem cell transplant for aplastic anemia, so the T cells may come from the graft donor. CDR3s include the opening cysteine and the closing phenylalanine or tryptophan. D genes are given only for firm matches. Clone size appears in some rows only: once, few, many, or a class for an expanded clone.

j_call | v_call | clone_size | d_call | cdr3_aa | cdr3_nt
TRBJ2-1 | TRBV6-2/TRBV6-3 | few | NA | CASSPPLAHTYNEQFF | TGTGCCAGCAGTCCACCTCTAGCTCATACATACAATGAGCAGTTCTTC
TRBJ1-4 | TRBV3-1 | NA | NA | CASSQNRDEKLFF | TGTGCCAGCAGCCAAAACCGGGATGAAAAACTGTTTTTT
TRBJ2-5 | TRBV5-1 | NA | NA | CASSHGTSVGHF | TGCGCCAGCAGCCATGGGACATCAGTAGGACACTTC
TRBJ2-5 | TRBV28 | NA | TRBD1 | CASSPPTGGRETQYF | TGTGCCAGCAGTCCGCCAACAGGGGGCCGGGAGACCCAGTACTTC
TRBJ2-6 | TRBV7-8 | NA | TRBD1 | CASSTIRGRGANVLTF | TGTGCCAGCAGCACGATCAGGGGGCGCGGGGCCAACGTCCTGACTTTC
TRBJ2-7 | TRBV7-8 | NA | NA | CASSLDGGTYEQYF | TGTGCCAGCAGCTTAGACGGGGGCACCTACGAGCAGTACTTC
TRBJ1-5 | TRBV12-3/TRBV12-4 | NA | TRBD1 | CASTKQGGQPQHF | TGTGCCAGCACCAAACAGGGGGGTCAGCCCCAGCATTTT
TRBJ2-5 | TRBV28 | few | NA | CASSFGSWQETQYF | TGTGCCAGCAGTTTTGGCAGTTGGCAAGAGACCCAGTACTTC
TRBJ1-3 | TRBV29-1 | many | NA | CSAEARGGNTIYF | TGCAGCGCTGAGGCTAGGGGGGGAAACACCATATATTTT
TRBJ2-3 | TRBV7-2 | few | TRBD2 | CASSLVHLAGDLDTQYF | TGTGCCAGCAGCTTAGTTCACCTAGCGGGAGACCTAGATACGCAGTATTTT
TRBJ2-6 | TRBV18 | few | NA | CASSSTFSGANVLTF | TGTGCCAGCTCATCGACATTCTCTGGGGCCAACGTCCTGACTTTC
TRBJ1-1 | TRBV6-1 | many | NA | CASSPRQALNTEAFF | TGTGCCAGCAGTCCCCGACAGGCGCTGAACACTGAAGCTTTCTTT
TRBJ1-5 | TRBV30 | NA | NA | CAWSRPVSNQPQHF | TGTGCCTGGAGCCGCCCGGTGAGCAATCAGCCCCAGCATTTT
TRBJ2-5 | TRBV5-1 | NA | NA | CASSLEGDQVQETQYF | TGCGCCAGCAGCTTGGAGGGGGACCAAGTACAAGAGACCCAGTACTTC
TRBJ2-5 | TRBV5-1 | NA | TRBD2 | CASSLGVAGNQETQYF | TGCGCCAGCAGCTTGGGGGTAGCGGGGAACCAAGAGACCCAGTACTTC
TRBJ1-1 | TRBV12-3/TRBV12-4 | many | NA | CASGPGTLNTEAFF | TGTGCCAGCGGGCCCGGGACACTGAACACTGAAGCTTTCTTT
TRBJ2-7 | TRBV29-1 | few | TRBD1 | CSVETGGYEQYF | TGCAGCGTTGAAACAGGGGGGTACGAGCAGTACTTC
TRBJ1-5 | TRBV6-2/TRBV6-3 | few | TRBD1 | CASSSFTHRDRGHF | TGTGCCAGCAGTTCCTTTACACACCGGGACAGGGGGCATTTT
TRBJ2-5 | TRBV20-1 | NA | TRBD1 | CSAEAGQGRQETQYF | TGCAGTGCTGAAGCCGGACAGGGGAGACAAGAGACCCAGTACTTC
TRBJ2-7 | TRBV2 | few | NA | CASSTDSEQYF | TGTGCCAGCAGTACCGATTCCGAGCAGTACTTC
TRBJ2-5 | TRBV15 | few | TRBD2 | CATSRGGAGASETQYF | TGTGCCACCAGCAGAGGCGGAGCGGGAGCTTCGGAGACCCAGTACTTC
TRBJ1-1 | TRBV6-5 | few | NA | CASSYGGAEAFF | TGTGCCAGCAGTTACGGGGGCGCGGAAGCTTTCTTT
TRBJ2-7 | TRBV7-9 | few | TRBD1 | CASSFRTGRTYEQYF | TGTGCCAGCAGCTTCAGGACAGGGAGAACCTACGAGCAGTACTTC
TRBJ1-1 | TRBV5-1 | few | TRBD1 | CASSLRGHTEAFF | TGCGCCAGCAGCCTCAGGGGGCATACTGAAGCTTTCTTT
TRBJ2-1 | TRBV25-1 | few | TRBD2 | CASRPTSGGPYNEQFF | TGTGCCAGCCGACCTACTAGCGGAGGTCCCTACAATGAGCAGTTCTTC
TRBJ2-1 | TRBV9 | NA | TRBD2 | CASSVVSGTDNEQFF | TGTGCCAGCAGCGTAGTTAGCGGGACCGACAATGAGCAGTTCTTC
TRBJ1-4 | TRBV20-1 | NA | NA | CSAWRGIDEKLFF | TGCAGTGCTTGGAGGGGAATTGACGAAAAACTGTTTTTT
TRBJ2-1 | TRBV5-5 | many | NA | CASSSLKGSNNEQFF | TGTGCCAGCAGCTCCTTGAAGGGGTCAAACAATGAGCAGTTCTTC
TRBJ2-1 | TRBV20-1 | many | NA | CSARRVVAEQFF | TGCAGTGCCCGGCGGGTGGTTGCCGAGCAGTTCTTC
TRBJ2-3 | TRBV10-3 | many | TRBD1 | CAISDFPGQDTTSTDTQYF | TGTGCCATCAGTGACTTCCCGGGACAGGATACGACTAGCACAGATACGCAGTATTTT